Sequencing of this TCR beta chain was carried out in a study of monozygotic twins with inflammatory bowel disease. Looked up from germline, CDR1 is SQVTM and CDR2 is ANQGSEA. The CDR3 covers 15 residues. Template switching added UMIs carrying a 6-nucleotide sample barcode. TCRdb reanalyzed the 5' RACE reads, giving one entry per CDR3 protein sequence and no DNA. This sample's clone table lists roughly 320,000 distinct CDR3 sequences. Remarks on this clonotype: Antigen: not known.

Overall study findings and caveats: Whereas healthy co-twins had higher TCRbeta diversity (inverse Simpson), IBD patients had lower diversity. IBD patients shared fewer clonotypes with other individuals than healthy twins, especially patients with disease activity signs. Immunosuppressive treatments were not uniform, and this may have added variability to patient repertoires.

The V and J genes are TRBV29-1 and TRBJ2-5; TCRdb gives TRBD2 as the D gene, but with no DNA this cannot be confirmed. The sample taken for sequencing was blood. This sequence was found in a human donor with ulcerative colitis or Crohn's disease, or a healthy co-twin of an affected twin (not recorded which). The CDR3 region is CSVDRTSGSYETQYF. Supplemented by reference TRBV29-1 and TRBJ2-5, the full variable domain reads SAVISQKPSRDICQRGTSLTIQCQVDSQVTMMFWYRQQPGQSLTLIATANQGSEATYESGFVIDKFPISRPNLTFSTLTVSNMSPEDSSIYLCSVDRTSGSYETQYFGPGTRLLVL.